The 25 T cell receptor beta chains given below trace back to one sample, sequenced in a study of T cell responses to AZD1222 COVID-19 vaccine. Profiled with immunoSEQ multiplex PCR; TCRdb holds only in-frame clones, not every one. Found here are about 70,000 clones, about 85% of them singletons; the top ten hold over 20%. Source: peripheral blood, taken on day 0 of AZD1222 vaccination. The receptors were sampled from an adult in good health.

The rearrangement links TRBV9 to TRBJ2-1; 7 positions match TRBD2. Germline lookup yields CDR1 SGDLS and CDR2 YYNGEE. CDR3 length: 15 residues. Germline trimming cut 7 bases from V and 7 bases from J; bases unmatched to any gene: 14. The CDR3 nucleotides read TGTGCCAGCGCGGTGGGGGAGGGTCTCCGGAATGAGCAGTTCTTC. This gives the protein CASAVGEGLRNEQFF.

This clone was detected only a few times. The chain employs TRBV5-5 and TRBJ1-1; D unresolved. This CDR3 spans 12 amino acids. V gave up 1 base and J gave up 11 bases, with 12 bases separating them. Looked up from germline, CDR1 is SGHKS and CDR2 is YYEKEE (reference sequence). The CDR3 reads CASSLMGGEAFF. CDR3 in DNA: TGTGCCAGCAGCTTGATGGGAGGAGAGGCTTTCTTT.

The CDR3 protein is CASKGRDRHYGYTF. The DNA of the CDR3 is TGTGCCAGTAAGGGACGGGACCGACACTATGGCTACACCTTC. The chain uses TRBV19 and TRBJ1-2; weak D call: TRBD1 (5 bases). The CDR3 extends over 14 amino acids. Deletions cut 7 bases from V and 3 bases from J, with 15 bases between. The V gene's germline CDR1 is LNHDA and CDR2 SQIVND (reference sequence).

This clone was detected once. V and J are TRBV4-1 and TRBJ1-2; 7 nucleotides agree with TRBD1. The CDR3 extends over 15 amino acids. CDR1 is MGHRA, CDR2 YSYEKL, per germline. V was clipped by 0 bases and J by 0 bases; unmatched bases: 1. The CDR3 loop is CASSQETGSNYGYTF. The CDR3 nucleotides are TGCGCCAGCAGCCAAGAGACAGGGTCTAACTATGGCTACACCTTC.

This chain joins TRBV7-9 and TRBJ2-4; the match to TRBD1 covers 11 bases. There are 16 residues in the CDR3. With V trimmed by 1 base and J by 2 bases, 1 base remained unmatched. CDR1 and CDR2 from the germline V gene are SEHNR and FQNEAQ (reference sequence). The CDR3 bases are TGTGCCAGCAGCTTAGGGGACAGGGGGACCAAAAACATTCAGTACTTC. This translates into CASSLGDRGTKNIQYF. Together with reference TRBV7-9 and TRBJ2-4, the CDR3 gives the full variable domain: DTGVSQNPRHKITKRGQNVTFRCDPISEHNRLYWYRQTLGQGPEFLTYFQNEAQLEKSRLLSDRFSAERPKGSFSTLEIQRTEQGDSAMYLCASSLGDRGTKNIQYFGAGTRLSVL.

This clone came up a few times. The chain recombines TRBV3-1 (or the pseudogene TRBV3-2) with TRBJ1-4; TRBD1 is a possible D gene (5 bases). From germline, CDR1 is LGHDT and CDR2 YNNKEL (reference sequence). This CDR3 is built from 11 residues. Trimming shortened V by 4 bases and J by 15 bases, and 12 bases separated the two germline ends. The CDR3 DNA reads TGTGCCAGCAGCCGCTCGGGACCAGTGTTTTTT. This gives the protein CASSRSGPVFF.

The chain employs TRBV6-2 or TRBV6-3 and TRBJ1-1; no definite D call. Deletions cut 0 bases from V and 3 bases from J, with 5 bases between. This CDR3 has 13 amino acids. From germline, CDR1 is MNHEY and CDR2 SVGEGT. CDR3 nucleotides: TGTGCCAGCAGTTACTCCCCATACACTGAAGCTTTCTTT. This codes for CASSYSPYTEAFF.

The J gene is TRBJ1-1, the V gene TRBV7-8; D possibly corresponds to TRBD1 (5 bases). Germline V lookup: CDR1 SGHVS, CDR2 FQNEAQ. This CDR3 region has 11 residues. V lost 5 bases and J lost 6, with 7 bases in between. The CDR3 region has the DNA TGTGCCAGCAGCCAGGGATCTGAAGCTTTCTTT. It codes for CASSQGSEAFF.

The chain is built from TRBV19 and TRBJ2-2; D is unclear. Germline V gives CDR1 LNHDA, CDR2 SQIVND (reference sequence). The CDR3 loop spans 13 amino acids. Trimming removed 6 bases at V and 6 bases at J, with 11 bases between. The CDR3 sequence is CASRTSSSGELFF. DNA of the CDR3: TGTGCCAGTAGGACGTCGTCTTCCGGGGAGCTGTTTTTT.

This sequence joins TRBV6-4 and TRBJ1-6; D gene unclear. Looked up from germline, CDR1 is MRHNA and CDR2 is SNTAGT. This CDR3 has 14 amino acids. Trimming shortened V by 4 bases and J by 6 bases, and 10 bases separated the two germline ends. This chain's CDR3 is CASSASGINSPLHF. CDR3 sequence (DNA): TGTGCCAGCAGTGCTTCGGGGATTAATTCACCCCTCCACTTT.

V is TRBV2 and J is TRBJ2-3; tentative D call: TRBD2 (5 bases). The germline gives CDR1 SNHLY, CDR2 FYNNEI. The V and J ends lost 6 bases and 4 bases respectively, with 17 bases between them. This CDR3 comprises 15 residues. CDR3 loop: CASRSTSRTSDTQYF. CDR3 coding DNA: TGTGCCAGCAGATCAACTAGTAGGACTTCAGATACGCAGTATTTT. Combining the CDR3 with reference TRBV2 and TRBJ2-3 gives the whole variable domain EPEVTQTPSHQVTQMGQEVILRCVPISNHLYFYWYRQILGQKVEFLVSFYNNEISEKSEIFDDQFSVERPDGSNFTLKIRSTKLEDSAMYFCASRSTSRTSDTQYFGPGTRLTVL.

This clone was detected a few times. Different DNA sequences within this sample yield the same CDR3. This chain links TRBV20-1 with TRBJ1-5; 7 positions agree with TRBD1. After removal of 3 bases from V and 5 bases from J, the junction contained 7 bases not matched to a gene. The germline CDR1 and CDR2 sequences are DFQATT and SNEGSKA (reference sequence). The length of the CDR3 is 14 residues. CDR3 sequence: CSASGDREYQPQHF. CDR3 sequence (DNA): TGCAGTGCTAGTGGGGACAGAGAATATCAGCCCCAGCATTTT.

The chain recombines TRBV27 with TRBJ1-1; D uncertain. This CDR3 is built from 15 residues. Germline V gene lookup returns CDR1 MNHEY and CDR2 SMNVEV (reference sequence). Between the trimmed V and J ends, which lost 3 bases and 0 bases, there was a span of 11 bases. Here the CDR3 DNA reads TGTGCCAGCAGTTTTTCGATCACGATGAACACTGAAGCTTTCTTT. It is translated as CASSFSITMNTEAFF.

As DNA, the CDR3 is TGTGCCAGCAGCTTAGGGCGCGGGAGCTACGAGCAGTACTTC. This encodes CASSLGRGSYEQYF. The rearrangement links TRBV7-9 to TRBJ2-7; 7 bases align to TRBD2. The germline V gene has CDR1 SEHNR and CDR2 FQNEAQ (reference sequence). CDR3 size: 14 residues. V was pared by 1 base and J by 3 bases, with 3 bases of the junction left unmatched.

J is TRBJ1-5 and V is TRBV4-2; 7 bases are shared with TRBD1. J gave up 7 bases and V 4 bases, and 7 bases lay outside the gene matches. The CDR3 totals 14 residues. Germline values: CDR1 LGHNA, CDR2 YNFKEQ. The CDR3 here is CASSRQGGGQPQHF. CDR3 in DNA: TGTGCCAGCAGCCGACAGGGTGGAGGGCAGCCCCAGCATTTT.

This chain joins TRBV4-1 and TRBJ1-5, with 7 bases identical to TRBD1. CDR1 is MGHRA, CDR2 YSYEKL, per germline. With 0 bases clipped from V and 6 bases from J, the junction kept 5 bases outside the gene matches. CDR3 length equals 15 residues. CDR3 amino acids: CASSQEQGWTQPQHF. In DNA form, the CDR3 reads TGCGCCAGCAGCCAAGAACAGGGGTGGACTCAGCCCCAGCATTTT.

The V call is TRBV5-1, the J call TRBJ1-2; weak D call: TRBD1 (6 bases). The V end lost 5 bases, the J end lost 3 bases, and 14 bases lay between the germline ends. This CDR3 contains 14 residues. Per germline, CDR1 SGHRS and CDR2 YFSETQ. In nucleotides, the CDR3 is TGCGCCAGCAGACTACAGGGAATCGACTATGGCTACACCTTC. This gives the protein CASRLQGIDYGYTF.

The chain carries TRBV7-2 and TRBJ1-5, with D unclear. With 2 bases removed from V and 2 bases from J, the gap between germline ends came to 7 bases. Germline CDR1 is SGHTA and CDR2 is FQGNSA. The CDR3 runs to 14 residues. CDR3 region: CASSLKAGNQPQHF. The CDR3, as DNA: TGTGCCAGCAGCTTAAAGGCGGGCAATCAGCCCCAGCATTTT.

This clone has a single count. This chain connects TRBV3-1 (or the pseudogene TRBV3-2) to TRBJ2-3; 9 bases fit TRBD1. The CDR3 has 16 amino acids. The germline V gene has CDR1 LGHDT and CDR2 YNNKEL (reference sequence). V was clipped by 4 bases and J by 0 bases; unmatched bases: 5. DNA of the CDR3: TGTGCCAGCAGCCTCGGGACAGGGACTAGCACAGATACGCAGTATTTT. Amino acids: CASSLGTGTSTDTQYF.

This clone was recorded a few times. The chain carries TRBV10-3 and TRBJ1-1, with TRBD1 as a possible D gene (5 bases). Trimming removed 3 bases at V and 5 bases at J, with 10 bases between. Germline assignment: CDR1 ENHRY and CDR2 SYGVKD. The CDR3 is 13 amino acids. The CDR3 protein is CAISDMGVTEAFF. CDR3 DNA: TGTGCCATCAGTGACATGGGGGTTACTGAAGCTTTCTTT.

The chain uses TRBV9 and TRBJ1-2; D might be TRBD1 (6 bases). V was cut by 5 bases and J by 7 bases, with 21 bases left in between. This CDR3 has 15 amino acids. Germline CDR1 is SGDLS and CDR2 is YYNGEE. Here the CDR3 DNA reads TGTGCCAGCAGAGTTGGGAGGGGGGTCGGCGGTGGCTACACCTTC. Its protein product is CASRVGRGVGGGYTF. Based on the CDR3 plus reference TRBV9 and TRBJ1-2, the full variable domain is DSGVTQTPKHLITATGQRVTLRCSPRSGDLSVYWYQQSLDQGLQFLIQYYNGEERAKGNILERFSAQQFPDLHSELNLSSLELGDSALYFCASRVGRGVGGGYTFGSGTRLTVV.

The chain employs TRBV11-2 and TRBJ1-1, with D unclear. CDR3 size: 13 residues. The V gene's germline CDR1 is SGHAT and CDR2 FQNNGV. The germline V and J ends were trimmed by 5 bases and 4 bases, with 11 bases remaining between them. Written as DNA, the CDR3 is TGTGCCAGCAGCCCCGCATGGGGCACTGAAGCTTTCTTT. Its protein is CASSPAWGTEAFF. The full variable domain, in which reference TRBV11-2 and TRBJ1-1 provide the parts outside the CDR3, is EAGVAQSPRYKIIEKRQSVAFWCNPISGHATLYWYQQILGQGPKLLIQFQNNGVVDDSQLPKDRFSAERLKGVDSTLKIQPAKLEDSAVYLCASSPAWGTEAFFGQGTRLTVV.

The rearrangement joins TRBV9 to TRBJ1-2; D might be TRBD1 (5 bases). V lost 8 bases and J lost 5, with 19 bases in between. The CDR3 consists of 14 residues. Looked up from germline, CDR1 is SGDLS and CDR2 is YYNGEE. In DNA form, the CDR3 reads TGTGCCAGTGCGTCCGGGACCTTGGGGTATGGCTACACCTTC. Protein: CASASGTLGYGYTF.

The CDR3 DNA follows: TGTGCCACCCAGGGACAGTCTAACTATGGCTACACCTTC. Translated: CATQGQSNYGYTF. The chain is built from TRBV6-5 and TRBJ1-2, with 7 bases matching TRBD1. Trimming cost V 10 bases and J 0 bases; bases outside gene matches: 5. The CDR3 sequence is 13 residues long. Germline CDR1 is MNHEY and CDR2 is SVGAGI.

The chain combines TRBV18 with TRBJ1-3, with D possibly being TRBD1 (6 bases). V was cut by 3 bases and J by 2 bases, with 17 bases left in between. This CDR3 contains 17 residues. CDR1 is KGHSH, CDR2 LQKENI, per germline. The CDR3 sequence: CASSPLQGGVAGNTIYF. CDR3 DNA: TGTGCCAGCTCACCCCTACAGGGTGGTGTGGCTGGAAACACCATATATTTT.